What follows are 21 T cell receptor beta chains derived from one specimen sequenced in a study of regulatory T cells in long-lasting Graves disease. Described time point: newly diagnosed GD, antithyroid drugs for less than 3 months. There was RNA extracted from PBMCs, and the TCR library was made from it. Through Arm-PCR of CDR3 regions and iRepertoire HTBI primers, TCR beta libraries were built. TCRdb reprocessed the multiplex PCR reads with MiXCR, giving one entry per CDR3 protein. The repertoire holds roughly 350,000 distinct CDR3 sequences, with over 15% as singletons. These same records also appear under a second study, on T cells in Graves' hyperthyroidism and ophthalmopathy.

The sequencing here drew on peripheral blood mononuclear cells (PBMCs), taken at new diagnosis, from a patient treated with antithyroid drugs. Every receptor here comes from a middle-aged man with Graves disease.

This clonotype was seen only a few times. The rearrangement joins TRBV28 to TRBJ1-2; D ambiguous. Per the germline V gene, CDR1 is MDHEN and CDR2 is SYDVKM. V shed 7 bases and J shed 9 bases, with 15 bases lying between them. The CDR3 has 12 residues. The CDR3 region has the DNA TGTGCCAGCAATTGGGCCGGTGAAAGCTACACCTTC. Protein: CASNWAGESYTF.

The sample holds many counts of this clonotype. The gene calls are TRBV18 and TRBJ2-7; D unclear. V was clipped by 3 bases and J by 0 bases, with 3 bases between them. Germline CDR1 reads KGHSH; CDR2 reads LQKENI. This CDR3 spans 12 amino acids. CDR3 region: CASSPASYEQYF. CDR3 nucleotide sequence: TGTGCCAGCTCACCCGCCTCCTACGAGCAGTACTTC.

As for this clonotype: This could be a read error, since a much larger clone is one nucleotide away. The V gene is TRBV2, the J gene TRBJ1-3, with unresolved D. The CDR3 is made up of 11 amino acids. CDR1 and CDR2 (germline): SNHLY, FYNNEI. CDR3 sequence reads: CVSLGGNTIYF. The CDR3 region has the DNA TGTGTCAGCTTGGGGGGAAACACCATATATTTT.

This clonotype was counted many times. The rearrangement links TRBV3-1 to TRBJ2-7; TRBD2 is a possible D gene (6 bases). V dropped 6 bases and J dropped 4 bases, with 19 bases sitting between them. The CDR3 consists of 15 residues. Germline CDR1 and CDR2: LGHDT and YNNKEL (reference sequence). The CDR3 coding sequence is TGTGCCAGCAGTGCGGGGACGACCCCCGCTTACGAGCAGTACTTC. Translated, it gives CASSAGTTPAYEQYF.

This clonotype showed up many times. The V and J genes are TRBV28 and TRBJ2-5, with D perhaps TRBD2 (5 bases). V was cut by 10 bases and J by 5 bases, with 11 bases left in between. CDR1 and CDR2 (germline): MDHEN, SYDVKM. The CDR3 length is 11 residues. CDR3: CATRVVETQYF. The CDR3 DNA reads as TGTGCCACGAGGGTTGTGGAGACCCAGTACTTC.

This clonotype appeared many times. V and J are TRBV6-1 and TRBJ2-3; D not resolved. Per germline, CDR1 MNHNS and CDR2 SASEGT. V was cut by 2 bases and J by 0 bases, with 21 bases left in between. This CDR3 spans 19 amino acids. The chain's CDR3 is CASSERPPRGPLSTDTQYF. CDR3 coding DNA: TGTGCCAGCAGTGAAAGGCCCCCCCGAGGCCCCCTTAGCACAGATACGCAGTATTTT.

This sequence joins TRBV13 and TRBJ2-2; 7 bases are a match to TRBD2. The trim removed 4 bases at V and 4 bases at J, leaving 18 bases unmatched. This CDR3 has 19 residues. Germline assignment: CDR1 PRHDT and CDR2 FYEKMQ (reference sequence). The CDR3 DNA follows: TGTGCCAGCAGCTCCCCCGTCGGCTTGGCGGGGGAGGGCACCGGGGAGCTGTTTTTT. Its translation is CASSSPVGLAGEGTGELFF.

This clonotype was picked up many times. The V call is TRBV10-3, the J call TRBJ2-7; D is perhaps TRBD2 (6 bases). This CDR3 has 14 amino acids. Germline CDR1 ENHRY, CDR2 SYGVKD. Trimming pared 6 bases from V and 3 bases from J, leaving 15 bases between. The CDR3 is CAIRPLGEDYEQYF. The CDR3, as DNA: TGTGCCATCAGGCCGTTGGGGGAGGACTACGAGCAGTACTTC.

The rearrangement links TRBV27 to TRBJ1-1; unclear D gene. The length of the CDR3 is 15 residues. Trimming left V 5 bases short and J 1 base short, with 14 bases between. Germline V CDR1 and CDR2: MNHEY, SMNVEV (reference sequence). CDR3 residues: CASSTRLAGNTEAFF. The CDR3 bases are TGTGCCAGCAGTACTAGACTAGCGGGGAACACTGAAGCTTTCTTT.

This clonotype was counted between two and nine times. The rearrangement joins TRBV5-6 to TRBJ1-4; D is perhaps TRBD1 (6 bases). V was pared by 3 bases and J by 8 bases, with 14 bases between. Germline CDR1 and CDR2: SGHDT and YYEEEE. The CDR3 totals 14 residues. CDR3 DNA: TGTGCCAGCAGCTCACAGGGTACCGGAGAAAAACTGTTTTTT. Its translation is CASSSQGTGEKLFF.

This clonotype has a count of ten or more. The chain uses TRBV18 and TRBJ1-4, with TRBD1 as a possible D gene (6 bases). CDR1 is KGHSH and CDR2 is LQKENI in the germline V gene. The length of the CDR3 is 15 residues. Trimming took off 0 bases at V and 4 bases at J, with 9 bases between the two ends. The CDR3 DNA reads as TGTGCCAGCTCACCACCGACAGGCGGTAATGAAAAACTGTTTTTT. Amino acids: CASSPPTGGNEKLFF.

This clonotype was picked up one time. The chain couples TRBV15 to TRBJ1-4, with 10 bases matching TRBD1. Trimming cost V 1 base and J 8 bases; bases outside gene matches: 4. The CDR3 has 15 amino acids. Germline CDR1 is LNHNV and CDR2 is YYDKDF (reference sequence). The CDR3 loop reads CATSRGQGAGEKLFF. The CDR3 nucleotides read TGTGCCACCAGCAGAGGACAGGGGGCAGGCGAAAAACTGTTTTTT. The entire variable domain, with the rest obtained from reference TRBV15 and TRBJ1-4, is as follows: DAMVIQNPRYQVTQFGKPVTLSCSQTLNHNVMYWYQQKSSQAPKLLFHYYDKDFNNEADTPDNFQSRRPNTSFCFLDIRSPGLGDTAMYLCATSRGQGAGEKLFFGSGTQLSVL.

This sequence joins TRBV20-1 and TRBJ2-7; D gene ambiguous. CDR1 is DFQATT and CDR2 is SNEGSKA in the germline V gene (reference sequence). With 6 bases removed from V and 6 bases from J, the gap between germline ends came to 9 bases. The CDR3 is made up of 10 amino acids. The CDR3 loop is CSAGVLEQYF. CDR3 in DNA: TGCAGTGCCGGAGTTCTCGAGCAGTACTTC.

Ten or more counts support this clonotype. The CDR3 region is CASDAIGHYGYTF. The CDR3, as DNA: TGTGCCAGCGACGCCATCGGACACTATGGCTACACCTTC. This sequence joins TRBV2 and TRBJ1-2; D gene uncertain. The germline CDR1 and CDR2 sequences are SNHLY and FYNNEI. V was pared by 8 bases and J by 3 bases, with 13 bases between. The CDR3 is 13 residues long.

In this sample, this clonotype turned up a few times. No DNA is shown, since the ends of the CDR3 on it are uncertain; the CDR3 is the one TCRdb lists. This rearrangement joins TRBV15 to TRBJ2-5; the DNA was not used to check the table's D call, TRBD1. The CDR3 numbers 18 amino acids, ends counted. Germline V gene data show CDR1 as LNHNV and CDR2 as YYDKDF (reference sequence). This CDR3 reads CATSRVPGHLHHQETQYF.

This clonotype was observed a few times. The chain couples TRBV7-2 to TRBJ1-3; D is ambiguous. V gave up 3 bases and J gave up 5 bases, with 11 bases separating them. CDR1 is SGHTA and CDR2 is FQGNSA in the germline V gene. The CDR3 loop spans 14 amino acids. CDR3 in amino acids: CASSFYSERNTIYF. Here the CDR3 DNA reads TGTGCCAGCAGCTTTTATAGCGAACGAAACACCATATATTTT.

Ten or more counts support this clonotype. The genes are TRBV2 and TRBJ1-2; no clear D. This CDR3 is 14 amino acids long. Germline loops: CDR1 SNHLY, CDR2 FYNNEI. The V end lost 3 bases, the J end lost 4 bases, and 12 bases lay between the germline ends. CDR3 amino acids: CASSDPTRLYGYTF. CDR3 nucleotides: TGTGCCAGCAGTGACCCAACGCGCCTCTATGGCTACACCTTC. The whole variable domain, filled in from reference TRBV2 and TRBJ1-2, reads EPEVTQTPSHQVTQMGQEVILRCVPISNHLYFYWYRQILGQKVEFLVSFYNNEISEKSEIFDDQFSVERPDGSNFTLKIRSTKLEDSAMYFCASSDPTRLYGYTFGSGTRLTVV.

This clonotype was recorded at least ten times. The chain joins TRBV5-1 to TRBJ2-3; maybe TRBD2 (5 bases). V was cut by 4 bases and J by 3 bases, with 15 bases left in between. Germline CDR1 is SGHRS and CDR2 is YFSETQ. This CDR3 is built from 15 residues. The CDR3 nucleotides read TGCGCCAGCAGCCAACCGGACTGGACGACAGATACGCAGTATTTT. Amino acid sequence: CASSQPDWTTDTQYF.

V and J are TRBV29-1 and TRBJ2-5; 7 nucleotides agree with TRBD1. The germline gives CDR1 SQVTM, CDR2 ANQGSEA. The CDR3 is 13 residues long. J gave up 5 bases and V 6 bases, and 9 bases lay outside the gene matches. The DNA of the CDR3 is TGCAGCGTGGAACAGGGGCCGGGCGAGACCCAGTACTTC. Its protein product is CSVEQGPGETQYF.

The gene calls are TRBV5-1 and TRBJ2-4; TRBD1 is a possible D gene (6 bases). Trimming pared 4 bases from V and 2 bases from J, leaving 10 bases between. This CDR3 contains 14 residues. Germline lookup yields CDR1 SGHRS and CDR2 YFSETQ. CDR3 region: CASSPDSPKNIQYF. As DNA, the CDR3 is TGCGCCAGCAGCCCGGACAGCCCCAAAAACATTCAGTACTTC.

The genes are TRBV4-1 and TRBJ2-3, with D perhaps being TRBD1 or TRBD2 (6 bases each). Per the germline V gene, CDR1 is MGHRA and CDR2 is YSYEKL. Trimming shortened V by 0 bases and J by 7 bases, and 14 bases separated the two germline ends. The CDR3 totals 15 residues. CDR3 region: CASSQDWPGAYTQYF. In nucleotides, the CDR3 is TGCGCCAGCAGCCAAGATTGGCCGGGGGCGTATACGCAGTATTTT.